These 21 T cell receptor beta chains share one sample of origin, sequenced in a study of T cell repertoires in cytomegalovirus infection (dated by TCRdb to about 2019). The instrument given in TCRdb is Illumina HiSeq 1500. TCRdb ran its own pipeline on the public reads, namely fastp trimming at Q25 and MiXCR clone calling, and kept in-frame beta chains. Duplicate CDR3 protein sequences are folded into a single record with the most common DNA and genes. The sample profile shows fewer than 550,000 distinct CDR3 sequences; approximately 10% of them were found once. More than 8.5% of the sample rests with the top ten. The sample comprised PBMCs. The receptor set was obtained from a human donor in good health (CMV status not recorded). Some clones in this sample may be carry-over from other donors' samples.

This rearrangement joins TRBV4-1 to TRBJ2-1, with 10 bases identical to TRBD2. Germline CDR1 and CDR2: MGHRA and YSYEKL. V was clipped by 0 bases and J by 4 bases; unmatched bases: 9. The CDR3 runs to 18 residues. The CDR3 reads CASSQDMASGSLYNEQFF. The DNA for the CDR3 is TGCGCCAGCAGCCAAGATATGGCTAGCGGGAGTTTGTACAATGAGCAGTTCTTC.

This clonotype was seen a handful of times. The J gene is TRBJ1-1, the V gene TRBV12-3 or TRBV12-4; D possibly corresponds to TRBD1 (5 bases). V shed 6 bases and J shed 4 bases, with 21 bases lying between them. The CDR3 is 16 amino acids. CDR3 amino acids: CASSSSPRDWPTEAFF. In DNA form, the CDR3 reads TGTGCCAGCAGCTCTAGCCCCAGGGATTGGCCCACTGAAGCTTTCTTT.

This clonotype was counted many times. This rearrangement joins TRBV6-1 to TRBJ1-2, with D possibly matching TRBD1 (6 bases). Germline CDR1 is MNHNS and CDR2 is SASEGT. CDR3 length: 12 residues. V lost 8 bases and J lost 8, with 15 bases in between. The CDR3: CASGGAGRGYTF. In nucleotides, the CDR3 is TGTGCCAGCGGGGGCGCTGGTAGGGGCTACACCTTC.

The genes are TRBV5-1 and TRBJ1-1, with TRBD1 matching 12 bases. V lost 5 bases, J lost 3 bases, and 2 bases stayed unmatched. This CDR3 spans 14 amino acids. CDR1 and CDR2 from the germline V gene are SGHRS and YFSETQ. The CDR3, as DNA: TGCGCCAGCAGTGGGACAGGGGGCGACACTGAAGCTTTCTTT. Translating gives CASSGTGGDTEAFF.

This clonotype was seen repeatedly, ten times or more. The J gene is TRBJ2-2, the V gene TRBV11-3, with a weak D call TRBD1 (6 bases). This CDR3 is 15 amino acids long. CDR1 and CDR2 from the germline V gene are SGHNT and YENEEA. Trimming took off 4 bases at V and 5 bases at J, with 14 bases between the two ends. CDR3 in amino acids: CASSYTTGGTGELFF. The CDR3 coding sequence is TGTGCCAGCAGCTATACGACAGGAGGAACCGGGGAGCTGTTTTTT.

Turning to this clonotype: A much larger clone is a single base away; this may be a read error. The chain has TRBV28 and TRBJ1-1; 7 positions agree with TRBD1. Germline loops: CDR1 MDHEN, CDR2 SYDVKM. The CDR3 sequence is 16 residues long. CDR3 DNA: TGTGCCAGCAGGGGGGGTGGGGAACAGGGGAACACTGAAGCTCTCTTT. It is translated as CASRGGGEQGNTEALF.

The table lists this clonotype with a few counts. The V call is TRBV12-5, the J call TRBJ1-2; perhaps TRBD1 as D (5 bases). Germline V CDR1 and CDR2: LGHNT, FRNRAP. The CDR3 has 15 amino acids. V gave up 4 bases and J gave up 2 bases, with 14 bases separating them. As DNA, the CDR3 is TGTGCTAGTGGTTGGATGACAGTTGTCAACTATGGCTACACCTTC. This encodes CASGWMTVVNYGYTF.

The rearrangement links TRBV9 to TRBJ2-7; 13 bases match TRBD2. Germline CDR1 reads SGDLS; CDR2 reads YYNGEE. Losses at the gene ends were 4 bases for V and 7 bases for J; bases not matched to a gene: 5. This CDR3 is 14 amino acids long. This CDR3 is CASSPGTSGIEQYF. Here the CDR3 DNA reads TGTGCCAGCAGCCCCGGGACTAGCGGGATTGAGCAGTACTTC.

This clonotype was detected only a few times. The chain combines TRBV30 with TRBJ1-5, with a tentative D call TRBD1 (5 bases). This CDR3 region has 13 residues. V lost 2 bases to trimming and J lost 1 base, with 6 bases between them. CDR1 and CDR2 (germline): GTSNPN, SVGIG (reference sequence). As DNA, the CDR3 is TGTGCCTGGAGTAAGGGGAGCAATCAGCCCCAGCATTTT. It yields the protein CAWSKGSNQPQHF.

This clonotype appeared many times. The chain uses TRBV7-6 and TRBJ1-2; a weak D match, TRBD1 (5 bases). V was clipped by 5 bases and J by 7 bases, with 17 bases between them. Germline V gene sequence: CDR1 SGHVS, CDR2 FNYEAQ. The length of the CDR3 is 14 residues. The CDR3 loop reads CASSPRGRDAGYTF. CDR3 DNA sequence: TGTGCCAGCAGCCCCCGAGGGAGGGACGCTGGCTACACCTTC. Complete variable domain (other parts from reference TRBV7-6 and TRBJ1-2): GAGVSQSPRYKVTKRGQDVALRCDPISGHVSLYWYRQALGQGPEFLTYFNYEAQQDKSGLPNDRFSAERPEGSISTLTIQRTEQRDSAMYRCASSPRGRDAGYTFGSGTRLTVV.

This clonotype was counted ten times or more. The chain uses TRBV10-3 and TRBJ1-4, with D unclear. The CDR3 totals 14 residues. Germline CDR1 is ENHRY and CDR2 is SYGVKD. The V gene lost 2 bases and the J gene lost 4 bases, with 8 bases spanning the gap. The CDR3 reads CAISEEGFNEKLFF. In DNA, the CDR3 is TGTGCCATCAGTGAGGAAGGGTTTAATGAAAAACTGTTTTTT.

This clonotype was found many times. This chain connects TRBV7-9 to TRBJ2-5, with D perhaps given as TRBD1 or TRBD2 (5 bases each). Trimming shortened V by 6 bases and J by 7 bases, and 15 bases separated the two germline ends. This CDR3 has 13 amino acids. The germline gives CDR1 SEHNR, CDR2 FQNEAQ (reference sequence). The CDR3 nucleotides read TGTGCCAGCAGACCTAAGCAGGGAGTGACCCAGTACTTC. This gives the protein CASRPKQGVTQYF.

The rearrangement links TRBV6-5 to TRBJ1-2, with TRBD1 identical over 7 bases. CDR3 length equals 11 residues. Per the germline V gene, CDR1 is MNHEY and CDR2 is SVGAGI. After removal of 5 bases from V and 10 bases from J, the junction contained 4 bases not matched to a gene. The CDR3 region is CASSRTGLYTF. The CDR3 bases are TGTGCCAGCAGTCGGACAGGTCTCTACACCTTC.

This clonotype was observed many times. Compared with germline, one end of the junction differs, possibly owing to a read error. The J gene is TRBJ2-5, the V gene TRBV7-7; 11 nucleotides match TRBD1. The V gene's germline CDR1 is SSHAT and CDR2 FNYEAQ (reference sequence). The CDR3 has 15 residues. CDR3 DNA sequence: TGTGCTAGCAGCTTAGCTGGGACAGGGGGTGAGACCCAGTACTTC. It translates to CASSLAGTGGETQYF.

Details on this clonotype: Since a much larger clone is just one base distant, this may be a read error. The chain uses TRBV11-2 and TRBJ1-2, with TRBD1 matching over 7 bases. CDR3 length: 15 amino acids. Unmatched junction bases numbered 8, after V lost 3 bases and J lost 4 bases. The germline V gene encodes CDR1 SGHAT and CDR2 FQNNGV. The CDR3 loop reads CASSLGTEGIYGYTF. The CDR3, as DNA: TGTGCCAGCAGCTTGGGGACAGAGGGGATCTATGGCTACACCTTC.

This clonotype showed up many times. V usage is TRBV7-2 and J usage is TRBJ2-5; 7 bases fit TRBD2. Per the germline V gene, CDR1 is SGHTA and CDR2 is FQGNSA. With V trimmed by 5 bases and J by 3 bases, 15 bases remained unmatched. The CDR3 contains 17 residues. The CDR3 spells CASSAEAGRGEKETQYF. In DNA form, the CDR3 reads TGTGCCAGCAGCGCCGAAGCGGGACGAGGGGAAAAAGAGACCCAGTACTTC.

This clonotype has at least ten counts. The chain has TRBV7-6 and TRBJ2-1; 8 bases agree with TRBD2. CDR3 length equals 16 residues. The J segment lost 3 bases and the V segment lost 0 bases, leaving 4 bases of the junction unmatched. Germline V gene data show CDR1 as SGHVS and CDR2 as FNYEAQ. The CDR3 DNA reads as TGTGCCAGCAGCTTAGCGCCGAGCGGGGGCTACAATGAGCAGTTCTTC. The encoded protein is CASSLAPSGGYNEQFF.

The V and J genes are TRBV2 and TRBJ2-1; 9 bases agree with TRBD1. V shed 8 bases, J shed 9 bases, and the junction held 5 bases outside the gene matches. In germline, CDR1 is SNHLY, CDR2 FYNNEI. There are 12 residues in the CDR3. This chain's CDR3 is CASGQGSSEQFF. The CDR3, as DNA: TGTGCCAGCGGACAGGGGTCGAGTGAGCAGTTCTTC.

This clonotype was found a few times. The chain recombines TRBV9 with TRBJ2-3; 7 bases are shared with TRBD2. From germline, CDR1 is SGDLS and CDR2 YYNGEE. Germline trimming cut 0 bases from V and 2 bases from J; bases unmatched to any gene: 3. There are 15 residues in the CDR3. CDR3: CASSVGLADTDTQYF. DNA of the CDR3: TGTGCCAGCAGCGTAGGTCTAGCGGACACAGATACGCAGTATTTT. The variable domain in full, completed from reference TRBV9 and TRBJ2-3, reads DSGVTQTPKHLITATGQRVTLRCSPRSGDLSVYWYQQSLDQGLQFLIQYYNGEERAKGNILERFSAQQFPDLHSELNLSSLELGDSALYFCASSVGLADTDTQYFGPGTRLTVL.

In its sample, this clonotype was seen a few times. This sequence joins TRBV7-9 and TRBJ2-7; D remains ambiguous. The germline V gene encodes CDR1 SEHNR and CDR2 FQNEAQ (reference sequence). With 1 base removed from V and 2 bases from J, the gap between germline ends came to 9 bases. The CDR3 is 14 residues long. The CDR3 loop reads CASSLGSVAYEQYF. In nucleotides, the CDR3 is TGTGCCAGCAGCTTAGGTTCGGTAGCCTACGAGCAGTACTTC.

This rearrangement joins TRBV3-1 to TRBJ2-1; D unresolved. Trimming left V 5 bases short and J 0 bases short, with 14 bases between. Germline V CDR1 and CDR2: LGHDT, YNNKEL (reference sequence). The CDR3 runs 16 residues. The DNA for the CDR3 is TGTGCCAGCAGCGACCCCGGCACGGACTCCTACAATGAGCAGTTCTTC. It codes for CASSDPGTDSYNEQFF.